This T cell receptor (beta chain) was identified in a study of blood T cell repertoires in COVID-19. Original methodology: Estimated nucleated cell counts came from reference gene primer amplification. Sequencing used immunoSEQ multiplex PCR; TCRdb keeps in-frame clones, though not all of them. The V and J calls and clone size are taken from that table; D and trimming were inferred from the DNA. The sample yields about 240,000 clones, around 88% seen once. V was clipped by 0 bases and J by 6 bases; unmatched bases: 10. In germline, CDR1 is SGHKS, CDR2 YYEKEE (reference sequence). This CDR3 spans 17 amino acids.

J is TRBJ2-1 and V is TRBV5-5, with 9 bases that match TRBD1. Sequenced material: peripheral blood. This sequence originates from a woman in her twenties or thirties who had recovered from COVID-19. CDR3 loop: CASSLVLGTGSGNEQFF. The CDR3 nucleotides are TGTGCCAGCAGCTTGGTGCTAGGGACAGGGAGCGGCAATGAGCAGTTCTTC.